A single sample is the source of the 23 T cell receptor beta chains below, sequenced in a study of T-cell reconstitution after alpha-beta-depleted transplantation in children. Molecular barcoding with unique molecular identifiers was used for the TCRbeta library. TCRdb independently ran MiXCR on the PCR reads; one entry per CDR3 protein. The sample records approximately 400,000 distinct CDR3 sequences, around 15% being singletons. This material consisted of PBMCs, mostly from graft donor cells, taken 360 days after TCRalphabeta/CD19-depleted stem cell transplant. Receptors originate from a boy in the first two years of life who had a stem cell transplant for Wiskott-Aldrich syndrome, so the T cells may come from the graft donor.

This clonotype turned up a few times. The V call is TRBV12-3 or TRBV12-4, the J call TRBJ2-7; 7 nucleotides agree with TRBD2. CDR3 length: 14 residues. The V segment lost 5 bases and the J segment 2 bases; nucleotides outside the gene matches: 6. The CDR3 sequence: CASSRGRGTYEQYF. CDR3 coding DNA: TGTGCCAGCAGTAGAGGGAGGGGAACCTACGAGCAGTACTTC.

This chain links TRBV7-9 with TRBJ2-5; D gene ambiguous. Germline values: CDR1 SEHNR, CDR2 FQNEAQ (reference sequence). Trimming pared 5 bases from V and 4 bases from J, leaving 14 bases between. The length of the CDR3 is 14 residues. The CDR3: CASSDLGWGETQYF. The CDR3 bases are TGTGCCAGCAGCGACCTCGGGTGGGGAGAGACCCAGTACTTC.

The chain carries TRBV12-2 and TRBJ2-1; the table's TRBD2 call for D was not verified on the DNA. TRBV12-2 is marked as a pseudogene. The CDR3 loop spans 14 amino acids. The CDR3 region is CASRQSGVPNEQFF. Here the CDR3 DNA reads TGTGCAAGTCGCCAATCGGGGGTCCCTAATGAGCAGTTCTTC.

The chain combines TRBV5-1 with TRBJ2-6, with 8 bases aligning to TRBD2. Germline-derived CDR1 and CDR2 are SGHRS and YFSETQ. This CDR3 has 19 amino acids. The junction had 8 bases not matched to a gene; V was cut back by 0 bases and J by 0 bases. The chain's CDR3 is CASSLAGLVDRSGANVLTF. The CDR3 coding sequence is TGCGCCAGCAGCTTGGCGGGACTAGTCGACCGCTCTGGGGCCAACGTCCTGACTTTC.

This chain connects TRBV5-1 to TRBJ2-3; D gene ambiguous. Germline CDR1 SGHRS, CDR2 YFSETQ. There are 13 residues in the CDR3. Trimming pared 4 bases from V and 1 base from J, leaving 7 bases between. CDR3 residues: CASSRVGTDTQYF. In DNA, the CDR3 is TGCGCCAGCAGCAGGGTGGGCACAGATACGCAGTATTTT.

This clonotype has only a few counts. The chain couples TRBV7-2 to TRBJ2-7, with 9 bases matching TRBD1. With V trimmed by 2 bases and J by 6 bases, 2 bases remained unmatched. This CDR3 has 13 residues. Germline V gives CDR1 SGHTA, CDR2 FQGNSA. The CDR3 DNA reads as TGTGCCAGCAGCTTAAGGGACAGGGCCGAGCAGTACTTC. This translates into CASSLRDRAEQYF. The full variable domain, completed using reference TRBV7-2 and TRBJ2-7, is GAGVSQSPSNKVTEKGKDVELRCDPISGHTALYWYRQSLGQGLEFLIYFQGNSAPDKSGLPSDRFSAERTGGSVSTLTIQRTQQEDSAVYLCASSLRDRAEQYFGPGTRLTVT.

The genes are TRBV27 and TRBJ2-5; TRBD2 matches at 10 bases. Unmatched junction bases numbered 5, after V lost 3 bases and J lost 1 base. Germline assignment: CDR1 MNHEY and CDR2 SMNVEV (reference sequence). The CDR3 loop spans 16 amino acids. CDR3 sequence (DNA): TGTGCCAGCAGTTTGGTCTGGACTAGCGGCCAAGAGACCCAGTACTTC. Translation: CASSLVWTSGQETQYF.

This chain joins TRBV13 and TRBJ2-1, with TRBD2 identical over 7 bases. This CDR3 region has 17 residues. CDR1 PRHDT and CDR2 FYEKMQ come from the germline V gene (reference sequence). V gave up 8 bases and J gave up 5 bases; unmatched junction bases: 18. The chain's CDR3 is CASAGRAGSRADNEQFF. Here the CDR3 DNA reads TGTGCCAGCGCGGGCAGAGCGGGAAGCAGGGCCGACAATGAGCAGTTCTTC.

The genes are TRBV14 and TRBJ2-1; D remains unclear. Germline V gives CDR1 SGHDN, CDR2 FVKESK. The CDR3 sequence is 17 residues long. Deletions cut 0 bases from V and 0 bases from J, with 12 bases between. The CDR3 region is CASSQDRLGSSYNEQFF. The DNA of the CDR3 is TGTGCCAGCAGCCAAGATAGGCTGGGAAGCTCCTACAATGAGCAGTTCTTC. Supplemented by reference TRBV14 and TRBJ2-1, the full variable domain reads EAGVTQFPSHSVIEKGQTVTLRCDPISGHDNLYWYRRVMGKEIKFLLHFVKESKQDESGMPNNRFLAERTGGTYSTLKVQPAELEDSGVYFCASSQDRLGSSYNEQFFGPGTRLTVL.

The chain has TRBV20-1 and TRBJ2-3, with unresolved D. CDR1 and CDR2 (germline): DFQATT, SNEGSKA (reference sequence). Trimming stripped 5 bases from V and 1 base from J, with 7 bases between. This CDR3 is built from 12 residues. The CDR3 reads CSALTRTDTQYF. The CDR3 DNA sequence: TGCAGTGCTTTAACTCGCACAGATACGCAGTATTTT.

This clonotype turned up a few times. The rearrangement links TRBV27 to TRBJ1-5; maybe TRBD1 (6 bases). There are 13 residues in the CDR3. Trimming shortened V by 6 bases and J by 4 bases, and 10 bases separated the two germline ends. Germline V gives CDR1 MNHEY, CDR2 SMNVEV (reference sequence). CDR3 DNA: TGTGCCAGCAGAACAGGGTGGAATCAGCCCCAGCATTTT. Translation gives CASRTGWNQPQHF.

The chain has TRBV5-1 and TRBJ2-7, with D perhaps matching TRBD1 (6 bases). Looked up from germline, CDR1 is SGHRS and CDR2 is YFSETQ. This CDR3 is built from 12 residues. Trimming took 6 bases from V and 2 from J, leaving 9 bases between them. As DNA, the CDR3 is TGCGCCAGCAAGGACAGCGCCTACGAGCAGTACTTC. Protein: CASKDSAYEQYF.

This clonotype has more than one count but fewer than ten. The chain links TRBV29-1 to TRBJ1-1; 9 bases are a match to TRBD1. The CDR3 consists of 15 residues. Per the germline V gene, CDR1 is SQVTM and CDR2 is ANQGSEA. Germline trimming cut 2 bases from V and 4 bases from J; bases unmatched to any gene: 8. CDR3 sequence: CSVEFRDRAPTEAFF. The DNA for the CDR3 is TGCAGCGTTGAATTCCGGGACAGGGCGCCCACTGAAGCTTTCTTT.

This chain links TRBV12-3 or TRBV12-4 with TRBJ2-7; TRBD1 matches 8 bases. J gave up 2 bases and V 5 bases, and 5 bases lay outside the gene matches. The CDR3 is 14 amino acids. This CDR3 is CASSNRQGTYEQYF. DNA for the CDR3: TGTGCCAGCAGTAACCGACAGGGGACCTACGAGCAGTACTTC.

This chain uses TRBV7-9 with TRBJ2-7; 7 bases align to TRBD2. J gave up 2 bases and V 0 bases, and 7 bases lay outside the gene matches. Germline lookup yields CDR1 SEHNR and CDR2 FQNEAQ (reference sequence). This CDR3 comprises 16 residues. The CDR3 protein is CASSLASSGSPYEQYF. The CDR3 bases are TGTGCCAGCAGCTTAGCCTCTAGCGGTTCTCCCTACGAGCAGTACTTC.

V and J are TRBV12-3 or TRBV12-4 and TRBJ2-5; D may be TRBD1 (6 bases). V shed 7 bases and J shed 1 base, with 16 bases lying between them. The CDR3 has 15 residues. The CDR3 nucleotides are TGTGCCAGCACCGGAACCGGGACAATCCAAGAGACCCAGTACTTC. Translating gives CASTGTGTIQETQYF.

The table lists this clonotype with a few counts. The rearrangement uses TRBV12-3 or TRBV12-4 and TRBJ2-7; D possibly corresponds to TRBD2 (6 bases). The V gene lost 8 bases and the J gene lost 6 bases, with 14 bases spanning the gap. The CDR3 runs 12 residues. CDR3 sequence (DNA): TGTGCCAGCGGTGACGGGAGAGGCGAGCAGTACTTC. Its protein product is CASGDGRGEQYF.

This clonotype was found a few times. The chain couples TRBV28 to TRBJ1-2, with 7 bases fitting TRBD1. CDR3 length: 14 amino acids. Germline CDR1 and CDR2: MDHEN and SYDVKM. V gave up 11 bases and J gave up 2 bases; unmatched junction bases: 11. The CDR3 nucleotides read TGTGCCTGCTCTTGGGGGACAGCGAACTATGGCTACACCTTC. Its protein is CACSWGTANYGYTF.

This clonotype showed up just a few times. The rearrangement joins TRBV5-1 to TRBJ2-7; no definite D call. The length of the CDR3 is 18 residues. Germline V gene data show CDR1 as SGHRS and CDR2 as YFSETQ. Trimming removed 0 bases at V and 3 bases at J, with 22 bases between. The CDR3: CASSLDISPDQPYYEQYF. CDR3 DNA: TGCGCCAGCAGCTTGGATATAAGCCCAGATCAACCTTACTACGAGCAGTACTTC.

The V gene is TRBV7-2, the J gene TRBJ2-2; no clear D gene. Germline values: CDR1 SGHTA, CDR2 FQGNSA. The V and J ends lost 5 bases and 5 bases respectively, with 12 bases between them. CDR3 length: 14 residues. DNA for the CDR3: TGTGCCAGCAGCGACCGCAGAATAACCGGGGAGCTGTTTTTT. It yields the protein CASSDRRITGELFF.

The rearrangement joins TRBV3-1 to TRBJ2-4; 10 bases are shared with TRBD2. The germline V gene has CDR1 LGHDT and CDR2 YNNKEL (reference sequence). Unmatched junction bases numbered 6, after V lost 4 bases and J lost 3 bases. CDR3 length: 16 amino acids. The DNA for the CDR3 is TGTGCCAGCAGCCCAAGTAGGACTAGCGGCAAAAACATTCAGTACTTC. This sequence encodes CASSPSRTSGKNIQYF.

This chain uses TRBV7-9 with TRBJ2-5, with 11 bases identical to TRBD1. The CDR3 has 16 amino acids. The V gene's germline CDR1 is SEHNR and CDR2 FQNEAQ (reference sequence). V lost 3 bases, J lost 2 bases, and 5 bases stayed unmatched. Here the CDR3 reads CASSFRRDRGQETQYF. The CDR3 DNA sequence: TGTGCCAGCAGCTTCCGTAGGGACAGGGGGCAAGAGACCCAGTACTTC.

CDR3 in DNA: TGTGCCAGCAGCTTACCGAGTCTCCCGGGACGACAGGGAGAGACCCAGTACTTC. This codes for CASSLPSLPGRQGETQYF. The rearrangement links TRBV11-1 to TRBJ2-5; 7 nucleotides line up with TRBD1. This CDR3 contains 18 residues. The V gene's germline CDR1 is SGHAT and CDR2 FQDESV (reference sequence). V trimming: 2 bases; J trimming: 4 bases; junction bases outside the gene matches: 16.